This passage covers 31 T cell receptor beta chains from one sample sequenced in a study of cytomegalovirus exposure and HLA in healthy donors. PCR used 60 Vbeta primers and 13 Jbeta primers. Data came from immunoSEQ multiplex PCR; TCRdb stores just in-frame clones and leaves some out. In the table there are about 130,000 clones, about 80% of which are singletons. The sequenced material came from PBMCs. These receptors originate from a man younger than 40 in good health and CMV-seronegative.

The rearrangement joins TRBV7-8 to TRBJ2-3, with TRBD2 identical over 12 bases. CDR1 and CDR2 from the germline V gene are SGHVS and FQNEAQ. J gave up 7 bases and V 5 bases, and 7 bases lay outside the gene matches. The CDR3 is 15 residues long. CDR3 in DNA: TGTGCCAGCAGCCCCCGACTAGCGGGAGTGAATACGCAGTATTTT. Translation: CASSPRLAGVNTQYF.

V and J are TRBV5-1 and TRBJ2-7; 10 bases map to TRBD1. Germline trimming cut 0 bases from V and 5 bases from J; bases unmatched to any gene: 5. The CDR3 has 15 amino acids. Germline CDR1 is SGHRS and CDR2 is YFSETQ. CDR3 loop: CASSLAGTGANEQYF. For the CDR3, the DNA is TGCGCCAGCAGCTTGGCCGGGACAGGGGCAAACGAGCAGTACTTC. The full variable domain, rest sourced from reference TRBV5-1 and TRBJ2-7, is KAGVTQTPRYLIKTRGQQVTLSCSPISGHRSVSWYQQTPGQGLQFLFEYFSETQRNKGNFPGRFSGRQFSNSRSEMNVSTLELGDSALYLCASSLAGTGANEQYFGPGTRLTVT.

The V and J genes are TRBV10-1 and TRBJ2-7, with 7 nucleotides matching TRBD1. The CDR3 spans 16 residues. Per germline, CDR1 WNHNN and CDR2 SYGVQD (reference sequence). Trimming at V came to 6 bases and at J to 2 bases, leaving 13 bases not matched to a gene. The CDR3 loop reads CASSARRDSRTYEQYF. CDR3 in DNA: TGCGCCAGCAGCGCACGAAGGGACAGCCGAACCTACGAGCAGTACTTC.

The V call is TRBV5-5, the J call TRBJ2-7; the D is unclear. With 5 bases removed from V and 2 bases from J, the gap between germline ends came to 11 bases. The CDR3 spans 13 residues. Germline CDR1 reads SGHKS; CDR2 reads YYEKEE (reference sequence). CDR3 loop: CASSSDTTYEQYF. Here the CDR3 DNA reads TGTGCCAGCAGTTCTGACACCACCTACGAGCAGTACTTC.

V gene TRBV7-6 combines with J gene TRBJ1-4; weak D call: TRBD1 (6 bases). With 2 bases removed from V and 7 bases from J, the gap between germline ends came to 11 bases. Germline V gene data show CDR1 as SGHVS and CDR2 as FNYEAQ. The CDR3 covers 14 residues. CDR3 DNA sequence: TGTGCCAGCAGCTTATCGAGGACAGCTGAAAAACTGTTTTTT. Its protein product is CASSLSRTAEKLFF.

This sequence joins TRBV7-2 and TRBJ1-5; D is perhaps TRBD1 (5 bases). Germline CDR1 and CDR2: SGHTA and FQGNSA. Trimming shortened V by 4 bases and J by 0 bases, and 7 bases separated the two germline ends. CDR3 length equals 14 residues. In DNA, the CDR3 is TGTGCCAGCAGCTCCAGGGTTAGCAATCAGCCCCAGCATTTT. This gives the protein CASSSRVSNQPQHF.

The rearrangement uses TRBV19 and TRBJ1-1; 7 positions match TRBD1. Per germline, CDR1 LNHDA and CDR2 SQIVND (reference sequence). The CDR3 sequence is 13 residues long. The V segment lost 6 bases and the J segment 4 bases; nucleotides outside the gene matches: 5. CDR3 residues: CASSSSGGTEAFF. The CDR3 nucleotides are TGTGCCAGTAGCTCATCAGGGGGCACTGAAGCTTTCTTT.

This CDR3 reads CSVRQGGWQQPQYF. The CDR3 DNA is TGCAGCGTCAGACAGGGAGGATGGCAGCAGCCCCAGTATTTT. The V call is TRBV29-1, the J call TRBJ1-5; D may be TRBD1 (7 bases). The tail of the sequence fits TRBJ2-3 better, so the J call may be wrong. CDR3 size: 14 residues. Looked up from germline, CDR1 is SQVTM and CDR2 is ANQGSEA.

The V gene is TRBV19, the J gene TRBJ1-2; no firm D call. V lost 3 bases and J 8 bases, leaving 13 bases between the germline ends. Germline loops: CDR1 LNHDA, CDR2 SQIVND (reference sequence). The CDR3 loop spans 13 amino acids. The CDR3 is CASSMFHETGYTF. The DNA for the CDR3 is TGTGCCAGTAGTATGTTTCATGAGACAGGCTACACCTTC.

This clone was detected only once. This chain links TRBV5-6 with TRBJ2-5; perhaps TRBD1 as D (5 bases). The CDR3 is made up of 14 amino acids. V was clipped by 1 base and J by 4 bases, with 11 bases between them. Germline V CDR1 and CDR2: SGHDT, YYEEEE. The CDR3 region is CASSLYGAGETQYF. CDR3 in DNA: TGTGCCAGCAGCTTGTATGGGGCCGGAGAGACCCAGTACTTC.

The rearrangement uses TRBV30 and TRBJ2-7; maybe TRBD1 (5 bases). V was trimmed by 3 bases and J by 2 bases, leaving 11 bases between them. This CDR3 contains 13 residues. Per the germline V gene, CDR1 is GTSNPN and CDR2 is SVGIG (reference sequence). The chain's CDR3 is CAWSGHLAYEQYF. For the CDR3, the DNA is TGTGCCTGGAGCGGACACCTCGCCTACGAGCAGTACTTC.

The chain links TRBV7-9 to TRBJ1-2, with no clear D. V lost 0 bases and J lost 2, with 7 bases in between. CDR3 length: 14 amino acids. Germline values: CDR1 SEHNR, CDR2 FQNEAQ (reference sequence). CDR3 region: CASSLALLNYGYTF. Here the CDR3 DNA reads TGTGCCAGCAGCTTAGCGCTACTCAACTATGGCTACACCTTC.

The chain couples TRBV5-1 to TRBJ2-1; the match to TRBD2 covers 12 bases. The CDR3 contains 15 residues. The V gene's germline CDR1 is SGHRS and CDR2 YFSETQ. The V and J ends lost 4 bases and 8 bases, in that order; junction bases with no gene match: 7. Here the CDR3 reads CASSPALAGGHEQFF. The CDR3 bases are TGCGCCAGCAGCCCGGCACTAGCGGGAGGTCATGAGCAGTTCTTC.

Comments on this clone: Other DNA sequences in the sample encode the same CDR3. The chain has TRBV5-1 and TRBJ2-1; D is unclear. CDR1 and CDR2 from the germline V gene are SGHRS and YFSETQ. V was cut by 0 bases and J by 4 bases, with 8 bases left in between. This CDR3 is 14 amino acids long. This chain's CDR3 is CASSLDSSYNEQFF. DNA for the CDR3: TGCGCCAGCAGCTTGGACAGTTCTTACAATGAGCAGTTCTTC.

The chain joins TRBV27 to TRBJ2-7, with TRBD2 identical over 9 bases. V lost 10 bases and J lost 3; bases outside the gene matches: 13. Germline V gene sequence: CDR1 MNHEY, CDR2 SMNVEV (reference sequence). CDR3 length: 15 residues. The CDR3 spells CATEKGAGGLYEQYF. CDR3 DNA: TGTGCCACCGAAAAAGGAGCGGGAGGACTCTACGAGCAGTACTTC.

This clone was picked up one time. The V and J genes are TRBV23-1 and TRBJ2-7; 8 nucleotides align to TRBD1. TRBV23-1 is noted as an ORF with a role that remains uncertain. CDR3 length: 16 residues. Losses at the gene ends were 3 bases for V and 2 bases for J; bases not matched to a gene: 9. CDR3 bases: TGCGCCAGCAGTCAGCCCGCGACAGGGGCCCCCTACGAGCAGTACTTC. Protein: CASSQPATGAPYEQYF.

The chain employs TRBV11-3 and TRBJ2-2; 8 bases agree with TRBD1. The CDR3 covers 13 residues. The V and J ends lost 8 bases and 9 bases, in that order; junction bases with no gene match: 8. Germline loops: CDR1 SGHNT, CDR2 YENEEA. CDR3 nucleotide sequence: TGTGCCAGCCCCATCGACAGGGGATGGGAGCTGTTTTTT. Translated: CASPIDRGWELFF. The full variable domain, completed using reference TRBV11-3 and TRBJ2-2, is EAGVVQSPRYKIIEKKQPVAFWCNPISGHNTLYWYLQNLGQGPELLIRYENEEAVDDSQLPKDRFSAERLKGVDSTLKIQPAELGDSAVYLCASPIDRGWELFFGEGSRLTVL.

A few counts support this clone. The J gene is TRBJ2-7, the V gene TRBV5-4, with 7 bases fitting TRBD1. The CDR3 totals 15 residues. V gave up 3 bases and J gave up 0 bases; unmatched junction bases: 6. Germline CDR1 SGHNT, CDR2 YYREEE (reference sequence). Here the CDR3 reads CASSSPGTASYEQYF. CDR3 DNA: TGTGCCAGCAGCTCCCCCGGGACAGCCTCCTACGAGCAGTACTTC.

The chain links TRBV11-3 to TRBJ2-7, with D possibly TRBD2 on 6 matching bases. Trimming cost V 5 bases and J 7 bases, with 18 bases left between them. The CDR3 extends over 14 amino acids. The germline gives CDR1 SGHNT, CDR2 YENEEA. The DNA for the CDR3 is TGTGCCAGCAGCACGGGACTTGGTTCGGGGGAGCAGTACTTC. Amino acids: CASSTGLGSGEQYF.

The V gene is TRBV27, the J gene TRBJ2-5; 7 nucleotides line up with TRBD1. Matching the DNA end better, TRBJ2-7 makes the J call doubtful. CDR3 size: 16 residues. CDR1 MNHEY and CDR2 SMNVEV come from the germline V gene (reference sequence). The CDR3 protein is CASSLETGKNSYEQYF. In DNA, the CDR3 is TGTGCCAGCAGTTTAGAGACAGGGAAGAACTCCTACGAGCAGTACTTC.

CDR3 amino acids: CASSSPSRESYNEQFF. The CDR3 region has the DNA TGTGCCAGCAGTTCCCCTAGCCGGGAGTCCTACAATGAGCAGTTCTTC. J is TRBJ2-1 and V is TRBV6-5; possible D gene TRBD2, 6 bases. The length of the CDR3 is 16 residues. V was shortened by 4 bases and J by 1 base, with 14 bases between the two germline ends. The germline V gene has CDR1 MNHEY and CDR2 SVGAGI.

Here the CDR3 reads CSVTRARGETQYF. The CDR3 region has the DNA TGCAGCGTGACCCGGGCCCGGGGAGAGACCCAGTACTTC. V and J are TRBV29-1 and TRBJ2-5, with D perhaps TRBD2 (5 bases). V was clipped by 6 bases and J by 4 bases, with 15 bases between them. The CDR3 totals 13 residues. Germline CDR1 and CDR2: SQVTM and ANQGSEA.

The J gene is TRBJ1-2, the V gene TRBV27; 12 bases map to TRBD1. V gave up 2 bases and J gave up 4 bases; unmatched junction bases: 8. This CDR3 has 17 amino acids. Per the germline V gene, CDR1 is MNHEY and CDR2 is SMNVEV (reference sequence). The CDR3 loop is CASSLTPGQGAIYGYTF. CDR3 nucleotides: TGTGCCAGCAGTTTAACCCCGGGACAGGGGGCTATCTATGGCTACACCTTC.

The chain employs TRBV28 and TRBJ2-7; D not resolved. Germline loops: CDR1 MDHEN, CDR2 SYDVKM. The V and J ends lost 2 bases and 6 bases respectively, with 11 bases between them. The CDR3 extends over 13 amino acids. CDR3 region: CASSLSFRGEQYF. The CDR3, as DNA: TGTGCCAGCAGTTTAAGTTTTAGAGGCGAGCAGTACTTC.

The genes are TRBV28 and TRBJ2-1, with no clear D. The CDR3 has 13 residues. V shed 3 bases and J shed 4 bases, with 7 bases lying between them. Germline V gene data show CDR1 as MDHEN and CDR2 as SYDVKM. The CDR3 spells CASSLPQYNEQFF. The CDR3 DNA sequence: TGTGCCAGCAGTTTGCCGCAGTACAATGAGCAGTTCTTC.

This clone has more than one count but fewer than ten. V gene TRBV5-1 combines with J gene TRBJ1-4; D is perhaps TRBD1 (5 bases). Deletions cut 3 bases from V and 7 bases from J, with 13 bases between. Germline V lookup: CDR1 SGHRS, CDR2 YFSETQ. This CDR3 is 14 amino acids long. For the CDR3, the DNA is TGCGCCAGCAGCTATACAGGCCTGGGTGAAAAACTGTTTTTT. Translating gives CASSYTGLGEKLFF.

The chain carries TRBV7-8 and TRBJ2-7; D is ambiguous. Trimming shortened V by 1 base and J by 5 bases, and 12 bases separated the two germline ends. The CDR3 sequence is 14 residues long. Germline loops: CDR1 SGHVS, CDR2 FQNEAQ. This chain's CDR3 is CASSLGGRSDEQYF. For the CDR3, the DNA is TGTGCCAGCAGCTTAGGAGGTCGATCCGACGAGCAGTACTTC.

The rearrangement uses TRBV21-1 and TRBJ1-1; TRBD1 is taken as the D call from the table, unchecked against the DNA. TRBV21-1 is reported as a pseudogene. There are 18 residues in the CDR3. CDR3 residues: CASSKIRTGVPMNTEAFF. CDR3 bases: TGTGCCAGCAGCAAAATCCGGACAGGGGTACCCATGAACACTGAAGCTTTCTTT.

This clone was found once. The genes are TRBV6-1 and TRBJ2-5; D gene uncertain. Germline-derived CDR1 and CDR2 are MNHNS and SASEGT. V dropped 5 bases and J dropped 5 bases, with 9 bases sitting between them. This CDR3 region has 12 residues. The CDR3 protein is CASSPQRETQYF. Written as DNA, the CDR3 is TGTGCCAGCAGTCCCCAACGGGAGACCCAGTACTTC.

The rearrangement joins TRBV7-9 to TRBJ2-7, with D possibly being TRBD2 (6 bases). Germline values: CDR1 SEHNR, CDR2 FQNEAQ (reference sequence). The CDR3 length is 15 residues. Trimming stripped 2 bases from V and 2 bases from J, with 13 bases between. The CDR3: CASSLRGGGPYEQYF. For the CDR3, the DNA is TGTGCCAGCAGCTTAAGGGGCGGAGGGCCCTACGAGCAGTACTTC.

This clone came up a few times. At one end, the junction sequence differs from germline, possibly due to a read error. The genes are TRBV28 and TRBJ2-3; maybe TRBD2 (5 bases). In germline, CDR1 is MDHEN, CDR2 SYDVKM. The CDR3 totals 14 residues. The CDR3 sequence is CASSLEGPTAERDF. CDR3 DNA: TGTGCCAGCAGTTTAGAAGGCCCAACGGCAGAGAGGGATTTT.